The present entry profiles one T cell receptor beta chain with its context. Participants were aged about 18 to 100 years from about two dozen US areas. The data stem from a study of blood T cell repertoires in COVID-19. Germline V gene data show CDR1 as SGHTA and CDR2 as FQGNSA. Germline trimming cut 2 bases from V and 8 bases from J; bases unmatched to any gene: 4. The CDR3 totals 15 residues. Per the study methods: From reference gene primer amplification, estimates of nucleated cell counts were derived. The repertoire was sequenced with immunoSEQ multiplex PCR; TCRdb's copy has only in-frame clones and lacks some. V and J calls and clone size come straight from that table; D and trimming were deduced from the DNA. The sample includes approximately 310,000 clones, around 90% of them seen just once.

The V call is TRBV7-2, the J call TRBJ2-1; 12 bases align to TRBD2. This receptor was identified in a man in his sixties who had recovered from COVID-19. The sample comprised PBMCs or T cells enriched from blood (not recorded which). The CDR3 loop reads CASSLTSGRSYEQFF. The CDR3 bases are TGTGCCAGCAGCTTAACTAGCGGGAGGAGTTATGAGCAGTTCTTC. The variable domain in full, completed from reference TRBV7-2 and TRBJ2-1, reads GAGVSQSPSNKVTEKGKDVELRCDPISGHTALYWYRQSLGQGLEFLIYFQGNSAPDKSGLPSDRFSAERTGGSVSTLTIQRTQQEDSAVYLCASSLTSGRSYEQFFGPGTRLTVL.